This TCR beta chain appears in the sequencing data of a study of blood T cell repertoires in COVID-19. Study-level information: COVID-19 samples collected from the United States, Italy and Spain covered acute and convalescent phases. The cDNA or gDNA used as material had been derived from T cells, B-cell-depleted T cells, or PBMCs.

As handled by the study authors: Reference gene primers were amplified, and this amplification served to estimate nucleated cell counts. The method was immunoSEQ multiplex PCR; TCRdb's version includes in-frame clones alone and lacks a portion of them. That table gives V, J and clone size, and the DNA gave D and trimming. The table has about 360,000 clones, 75% to 90% seen once. Followed over time, Seattle patients had been enrolled while infection was active. Material for sequencing was peripheral blood. The TCR sequence derives from a woman aged 55-75 years with COVID-19, enrolled during active disease.

The CDR3 DNA reads as TGCGCCAGCAGCTTGGGTGCCCCCCATCTAGCGGGGCCCAACAATGAGCAGTTCTTC. Residues: CASSLGAPHLAGPNNEQFF. This chain links TRBV5-1 with TRBJ2-1, with 9 bases matching TRBD2. The CDR3 spans 19 residues. The ends lost 0 bases at V and 5 bases at J; junction bases unmatched: 15. The germline gives CDR1 SGHRS, CDR2 YFSETQ.